This entry concerns a single TCR beta chain. The table came from immunoSEQ multiplex PCR; TCRdb's copy has only in-frame clones and leaves some out. The sample includes tens of thousands of clones, 85% to 90% of them seen just once. The CDR3 length is 15 residues. The germline V gene encodes CDR1 PRHDT and CDR2 FYEKMQ (reference sequence). The V and J ends lost 7 bases and 0 bases, in that order; junction bases with no gene match: 6. These data are taken from a study of technical replicates of blood from a few donors. The TCR comes from a human donor in good health. Some clones in this sample may be carry-over from other donors' samples. The chain is built from TRBV13 and TRBJ1-3, with 7 bases identical to TRBD1. Sequencing was done on a sample of PBMCs. CDR3 coding DNA: TGTGCCAGCATCGAGAAGGGGGCCTCTGGAAACACCATATATTTT. It is translated as CASIEKGASGNTIYF.